The present entry profiles one T cell receptor (beta chain) with its context. Source study methods: Using reference gene primer amplification, nucleated cell counts were estimated. Method: immunoSEQ multiplex PCR; TCRdb's copy keeps in-frame clones and lacks some. V and J calls and clone size are as listed in that table; D and trimming were resolved from the DNA. The data hold under 50,000 clones, with 82% observed a single time. This CDR3 is 17 amino acids long. Germline-derived CDR1 and CDR2 are SEHNR and FQNEAQ (reference sequence). V was pared by 4 bases and J by 0 bases, with 6 bases of the junction left unmatched. The data originate from a study of blood T cell repertoires in COVID-19. Study context: Both acute and convalescent COVID-19 samples were obtained from the United States, Italy and Spain. PBMCs, B-cell-depleted T cells, or T cells were the source of the cDNA or gDNA that made up the material.

The chain combines TRBV7-9 with TRBJ2-1; 10 bases are shared with TRBD2. The receptor's source is a woman in her 70s with acute or convalescent COVID-19. Sequencing input: peripheral blood. The CDR3 region has the DNA TGTGCCAGCAGCTCAGCGGGAGGGTTCCTCTCCTACAATGAGCAGTTCTTC. Protein: CASSSAGGFLSYNEQFF. The variable domain in full, with the rest retrieved from reference TRBV7-9 and TRBJ2-1, is DTGVSQNPRHKITKRGQNVTFRCDPISEHNRLYWYRQTLGQGPEFLTYFQNEAQLEKSRLLSDRFSAERPKGSFSTLEIQRTEQGDSAMYLCASSSAGGFLSYNEQFFGPGTRLTVL.